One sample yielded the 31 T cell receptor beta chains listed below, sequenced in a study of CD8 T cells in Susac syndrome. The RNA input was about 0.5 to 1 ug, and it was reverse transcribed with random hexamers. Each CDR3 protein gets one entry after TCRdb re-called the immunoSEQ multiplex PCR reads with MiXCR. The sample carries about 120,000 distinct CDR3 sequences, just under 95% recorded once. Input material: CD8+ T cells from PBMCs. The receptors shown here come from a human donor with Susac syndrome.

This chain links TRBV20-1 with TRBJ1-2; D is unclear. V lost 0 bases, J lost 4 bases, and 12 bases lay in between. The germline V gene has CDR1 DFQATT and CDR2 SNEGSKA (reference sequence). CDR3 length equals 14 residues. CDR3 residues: CSARDTVTSYGYTF. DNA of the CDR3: TGCAGTGCTAGAGATACGGTGACAAGCTATGGCTACACCTTC.

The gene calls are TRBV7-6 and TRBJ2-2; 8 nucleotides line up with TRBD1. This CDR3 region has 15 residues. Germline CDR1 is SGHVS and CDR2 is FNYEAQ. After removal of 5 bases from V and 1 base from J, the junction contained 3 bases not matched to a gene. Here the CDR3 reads CASSPGTGNTGELFF. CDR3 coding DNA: TGTGCCAGCAGCCCCGGGACAGGGAACACCGGGGAGCTGTTTTTT.

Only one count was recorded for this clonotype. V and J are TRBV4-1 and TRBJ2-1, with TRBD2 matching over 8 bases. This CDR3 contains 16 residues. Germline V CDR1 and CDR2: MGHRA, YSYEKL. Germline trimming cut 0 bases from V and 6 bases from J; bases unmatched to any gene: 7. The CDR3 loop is CASSQERGTSSNEQFF. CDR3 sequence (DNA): TGCGCCAGCAGCCAAGAACGCGGGACTAGTAGCAATGAGCAGTTCTTC.

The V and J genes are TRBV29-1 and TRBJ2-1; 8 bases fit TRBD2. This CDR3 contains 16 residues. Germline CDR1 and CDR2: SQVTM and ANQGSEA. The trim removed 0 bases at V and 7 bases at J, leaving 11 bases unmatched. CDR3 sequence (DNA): TGCAGCGTTGAAGAGGTGTCCAGCGGGGGAAGGAATGAGCAGTTCTTC. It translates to CSVEEVSSGGRNEQFF.

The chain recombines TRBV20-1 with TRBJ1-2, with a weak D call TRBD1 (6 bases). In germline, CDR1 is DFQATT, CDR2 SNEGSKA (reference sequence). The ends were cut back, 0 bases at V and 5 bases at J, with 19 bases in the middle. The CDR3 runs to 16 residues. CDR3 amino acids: CSARDGGHRLGYGYTF. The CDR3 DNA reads TGCAGTGCTAGAGATGGGGGACACAGACTCGGGTATGGCTACACCTTC.

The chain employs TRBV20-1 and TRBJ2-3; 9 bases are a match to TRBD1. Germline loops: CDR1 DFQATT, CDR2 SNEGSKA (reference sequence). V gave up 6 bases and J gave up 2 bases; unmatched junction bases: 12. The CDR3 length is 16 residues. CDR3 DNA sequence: TGCAGTGCAAACGATATAGACAGGGGGTCCACAGATACGCAGTATTTT. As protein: CSANDIDRGSTDTQYF.

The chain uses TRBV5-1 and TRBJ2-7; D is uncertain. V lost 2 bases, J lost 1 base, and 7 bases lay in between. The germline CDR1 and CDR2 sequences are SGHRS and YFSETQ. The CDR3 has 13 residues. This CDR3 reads CASSFTPSYEQYF. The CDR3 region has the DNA TGCGCCAGCAGCTTTACACCTTCCTACGAGCAGTACTTC.

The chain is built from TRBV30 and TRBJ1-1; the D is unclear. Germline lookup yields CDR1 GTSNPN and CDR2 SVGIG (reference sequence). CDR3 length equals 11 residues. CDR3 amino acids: CAYSQNTEAFF. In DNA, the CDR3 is TGTGCTTACTCTCAGAACACTGAAGCTTTCTTT.

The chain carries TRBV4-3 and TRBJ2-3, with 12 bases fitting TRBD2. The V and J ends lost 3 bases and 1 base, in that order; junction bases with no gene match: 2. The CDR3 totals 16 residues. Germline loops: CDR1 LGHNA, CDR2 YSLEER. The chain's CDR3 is CASSHASGGGTDTQYF. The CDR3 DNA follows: TGCGCCAGCAGCCATGCTAGCGGGGGGGGCACAGATACGCAGTATTTT.

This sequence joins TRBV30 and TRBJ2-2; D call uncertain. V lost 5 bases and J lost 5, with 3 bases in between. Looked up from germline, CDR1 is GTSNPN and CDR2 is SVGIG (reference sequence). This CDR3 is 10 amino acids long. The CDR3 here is CAWETGELFF. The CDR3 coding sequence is TGTGCCTGGGAGACCGGGGAGCTGTTTTTT.

CDR3 nucleotide sequence: TGTGCCAGCAGCTTGGGCAGGGACACTGAAGCTTTCTTT. This sequence encodes CASSLGRDTEAFF. The V call is TRBV5-4, the J call TRBJ1-1; perhaps TRBD1 as D (5 bases). This CDR3 contains 13 residues. Trimming stripped 0 bases from V and 3 bases from J, with 6 bases between. Germline V gene lookup returns CDR1 SGHNT and CDR2 YYREEE (reference sequence).

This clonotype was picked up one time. The CDR3 reads CSARRLPRQGNQPQHF. As DNA, the CDR3 is TGCAGTGCTAGACGACTCCCCCGACAGGGTAATCAGCCCCAGCATTTT. V is TRBV20-1 and J is TRBJ1-5; 7 bases align to TRBD1. CDR3 length: 16 amino acids. Germline trimming cut 2 bases from V and 4 bases from J; bases unmatched to any gene: 11. CDR1 and CDR2 from the germline V gene are DFQATT and SNEGSKA (reference sequence).

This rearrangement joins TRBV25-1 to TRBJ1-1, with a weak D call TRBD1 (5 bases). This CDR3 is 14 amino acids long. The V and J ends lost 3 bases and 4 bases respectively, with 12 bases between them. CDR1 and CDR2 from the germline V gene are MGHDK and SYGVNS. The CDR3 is CASSDAGRATEAFF. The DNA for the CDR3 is TGTGCCAGCAGTGATGCAGGGAGGGCCACTGAAGCTTTCTTT. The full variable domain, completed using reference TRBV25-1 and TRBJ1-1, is EADIYQTPRYLVIGTGKKITLECSQTMGHDKMYWYQQDPGMELHLIHYSYGVNSTEKGDLSSESTVSRIRTEHFPLTLESARPSHTSQYLCASSDAGRATEAFFGQGTRLTVV.

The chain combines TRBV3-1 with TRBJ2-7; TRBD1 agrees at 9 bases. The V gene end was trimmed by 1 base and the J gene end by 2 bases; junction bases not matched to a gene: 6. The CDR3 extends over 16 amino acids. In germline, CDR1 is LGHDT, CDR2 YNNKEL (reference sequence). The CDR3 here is CASSQGSRTGAYEQYF. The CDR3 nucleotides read TGTGCCAGCAGCCAAGGTTCAAGGACAGGGGCCTACGAGCAGTACTTC.

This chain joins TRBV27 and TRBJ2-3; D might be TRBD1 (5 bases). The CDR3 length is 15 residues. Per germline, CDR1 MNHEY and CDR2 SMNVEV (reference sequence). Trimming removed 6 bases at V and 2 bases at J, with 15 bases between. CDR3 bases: TGTGCCAGCAGGGGGCTTCGACCTTCCACAGATACGCAGTATTTT. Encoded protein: CASRGLRPSTDTQYF.

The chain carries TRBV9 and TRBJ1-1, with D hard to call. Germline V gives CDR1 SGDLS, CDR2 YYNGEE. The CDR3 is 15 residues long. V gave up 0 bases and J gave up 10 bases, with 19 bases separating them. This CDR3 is CASSVGEGPPVGAFF. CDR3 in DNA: TGTGCCAGCAGCGTAGGGGAGGGTCCCCCTGTGGGAGCTTTCTTT.

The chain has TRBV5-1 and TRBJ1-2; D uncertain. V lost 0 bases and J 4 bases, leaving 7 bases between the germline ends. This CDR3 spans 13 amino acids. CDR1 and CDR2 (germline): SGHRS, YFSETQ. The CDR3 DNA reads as TGCGCCAGCAGCTTGGAACGGGCCTATGGCTACACCTTC. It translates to CASSLERAYGYTF.

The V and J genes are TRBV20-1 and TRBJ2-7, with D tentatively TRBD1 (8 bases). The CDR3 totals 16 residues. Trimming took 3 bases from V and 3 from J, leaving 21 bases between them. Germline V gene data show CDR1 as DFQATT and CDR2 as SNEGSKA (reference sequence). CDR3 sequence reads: CSARDSERDRRYEQYF. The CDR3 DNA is TGCAGTGCTAGGGATTCAGAGCGGGACAGGCGCTACGAGCAGTACTTC.

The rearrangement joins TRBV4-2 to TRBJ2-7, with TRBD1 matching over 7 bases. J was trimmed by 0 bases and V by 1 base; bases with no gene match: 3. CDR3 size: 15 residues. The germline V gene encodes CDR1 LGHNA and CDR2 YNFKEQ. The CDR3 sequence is CASSQGDSVSYEQYF. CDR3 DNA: TGTGCCAGCAGCCAAGGGGACAGCGTCTCCTACGAGCAGTACTTC.

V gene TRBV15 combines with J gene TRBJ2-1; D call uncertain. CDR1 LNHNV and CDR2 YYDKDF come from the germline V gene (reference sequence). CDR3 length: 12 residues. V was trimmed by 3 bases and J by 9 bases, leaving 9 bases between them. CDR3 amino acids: CATSRLGPEQFF. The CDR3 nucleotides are TGTGCCACCAGCAGGCTAGGTCCTGAGCAGTTCTTC. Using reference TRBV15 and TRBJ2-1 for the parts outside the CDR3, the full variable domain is DAMVIQNPRYQVTQFGKPVTLSCSQTLNHNVMYWYQQKSSQAPKLLFHYYDKDFNNEADTPDNFQSRRPNTSFCFLDIRSPGLGDTAMYLCATSRLGPEQFFGPGTRLTVL.

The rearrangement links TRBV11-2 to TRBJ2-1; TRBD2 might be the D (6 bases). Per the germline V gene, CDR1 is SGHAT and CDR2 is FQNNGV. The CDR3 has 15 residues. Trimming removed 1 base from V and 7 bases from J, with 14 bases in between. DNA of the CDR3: TGTGCCAGCAGCTTAGTGCCGGGGAGGAGGAATGAGCAGTTCTTC. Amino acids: CASSLVPGRRNEQFF. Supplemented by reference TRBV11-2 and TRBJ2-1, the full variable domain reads EAGVAQSPRYKIIEKRQSVAFWCNPISGHATLYWYQQILGQGPKLLIQFQNNGVVDDSQLPKDRFSAERLKGVDSTLKIQPAKLEDSAVYLCASSLVPGRRNEQFFGPGTRLTVL.

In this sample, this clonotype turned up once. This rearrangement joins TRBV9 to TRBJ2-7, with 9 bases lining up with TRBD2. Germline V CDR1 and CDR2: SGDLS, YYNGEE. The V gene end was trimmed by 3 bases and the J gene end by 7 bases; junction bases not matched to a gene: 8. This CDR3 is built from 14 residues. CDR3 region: CASSDGTSRREQYF. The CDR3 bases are TGTGCCAGCAGCGACGGGACTAGCAGGAGGGAGCAGTACTTC.

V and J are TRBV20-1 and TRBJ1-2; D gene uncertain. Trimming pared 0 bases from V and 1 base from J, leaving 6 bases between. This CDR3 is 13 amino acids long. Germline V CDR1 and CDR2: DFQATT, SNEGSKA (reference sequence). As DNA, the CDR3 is TGCAGTGCTAGAGACAGTGTTAACTATGGCTACACCTTC. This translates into CSARDSVNYGYTF.

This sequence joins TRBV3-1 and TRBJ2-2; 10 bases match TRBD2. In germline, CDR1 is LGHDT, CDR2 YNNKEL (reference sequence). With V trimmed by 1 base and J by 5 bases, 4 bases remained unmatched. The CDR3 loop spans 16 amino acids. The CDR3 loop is CASSQASGGLTGELFF. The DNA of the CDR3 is TGTGCCAGCAGCCAAGCTAGCGGGGGACTGACCGGGGAGCTGTTTTTT.

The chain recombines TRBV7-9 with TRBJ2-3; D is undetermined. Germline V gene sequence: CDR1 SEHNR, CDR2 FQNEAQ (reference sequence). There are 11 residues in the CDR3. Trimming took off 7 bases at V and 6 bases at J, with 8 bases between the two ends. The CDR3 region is CASILVDTQYF. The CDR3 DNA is TGTGCCAGCATACTCGTTGATACGCAGTATTTT.

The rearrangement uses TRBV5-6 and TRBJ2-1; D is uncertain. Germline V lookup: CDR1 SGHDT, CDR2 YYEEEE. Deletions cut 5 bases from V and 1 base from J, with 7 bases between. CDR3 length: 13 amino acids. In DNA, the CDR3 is TGTGCCAGCAGGGACGGATCCTACAATGAGCAGTTCTTC. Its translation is CASRDGSYNEQFF.

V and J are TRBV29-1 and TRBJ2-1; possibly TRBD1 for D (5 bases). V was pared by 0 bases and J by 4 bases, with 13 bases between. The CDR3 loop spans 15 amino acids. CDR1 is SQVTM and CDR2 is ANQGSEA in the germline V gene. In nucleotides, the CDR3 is TGCAGCGTTGAAGACCCCAGGGTTGTGTACAATGAGCAGTTCTTC. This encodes CSVEDPRVVYNEQFF.

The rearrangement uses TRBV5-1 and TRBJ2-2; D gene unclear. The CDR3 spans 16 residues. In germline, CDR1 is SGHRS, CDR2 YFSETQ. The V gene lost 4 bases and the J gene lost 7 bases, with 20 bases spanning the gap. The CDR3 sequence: CASSPEAAGSSGELFF. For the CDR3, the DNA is TGCGCCAGCAGCCCCGAGGCGGCAGGTTCTAGCGGGGAGCTGTTTTTT.

The CDR3 region has the DNA TGTGCCAGCAGTTTACTAGACAGATCTGGGGGGCAAGAGACCCAGTACTTC. Amino acid sequence: CASSLLDRSGGQETQYF. This chain joins TRBV27 and TRBJ2-5; possibly TRBD2 for D (6 bases). The germline V gene encodes CDR1 MNHEY and CDR2 SMNVEV (reference sequence). Trimming removed 2 bases from V and 2 bases from J, with 18 bases in between. The CDR3 totals 17 residues.

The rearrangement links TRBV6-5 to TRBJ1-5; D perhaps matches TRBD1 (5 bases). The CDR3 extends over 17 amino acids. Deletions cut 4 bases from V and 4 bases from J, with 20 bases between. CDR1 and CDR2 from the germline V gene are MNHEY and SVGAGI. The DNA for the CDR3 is TGTGCCAGCAGTTCTCCCAGGGACGTTAACAGTAATCAGCCCCAGCATTTT. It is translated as CASSSPRDVNSNQPQHF.

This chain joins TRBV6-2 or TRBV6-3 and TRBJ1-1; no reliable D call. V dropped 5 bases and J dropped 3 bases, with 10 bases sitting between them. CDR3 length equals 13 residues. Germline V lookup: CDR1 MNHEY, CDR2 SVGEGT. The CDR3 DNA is TGTGCCAGCAGTGACCCCGGGGACACTGAAGCTTTCTTT. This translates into CASSDPGDTEAFF.